These T cell receptor beta chains were read from a single sample in a study of shared T cell receptors in the human thymus. Assay used: immunoSEQ multiplex PCR; TCRdb lists only in-frame clones, some missing. The repertoire holds some 700,000 clones, roughly 90% seen once, with around 0.0099% in the top ten. These sequences were also reported in another study, on human thymus T cells.

Sequencing was carried out using thymocytes. The receptor set was obtained from a boy in the first two years of life with a congenital heart defect. The CDR3 runs from the conserved cysteine through the conserved F or W. D genes are given only for firm matches. Some rows have no size entry. The others give once, few or many, or a class for an expanded clone.

-,TRBJ2-6,TRBV10-3,-,TGTGCCATCAGTGAGTCGGAGCAGGGGAGCTCTGGGGCCAACGTCCTGACTTTC,CAISESEQGSSGANVLTF
-,TRBJ1-1,TRBV14,-,TGTGCCAGCAGCCCTACCCTGGCGACCATCCTAGACACTGAAGCTTTCTTT,CASSPTLATILDTEAFF
-,TRBJ2-4,TRBV6-1,-,TGTGCCAGCAGTGAATGGGGCCTAGCCCGGGGGTTAGCCAAAAACATTCAGTACTTC,CASSEWGLARGLAKNIQYF
TRBD1,TRBJ2-5,TRBV29-1,-,TGCAGCGTTGCTCGGCGACAGGGGATGAAGACCCAGTACTTC,CSVARRQGMKTQYF
TRBD2,TRBJ2-7,TRBV13,-,TGTGCCAGCAGCCCTTCGGGAGGGCCCACCTACGAGCAGTACTTC,CASSPSGGPTYEQYF
TRBD2,TRBJ2-1,TRBV2,-,TGTGCCAGCAGTGAAGTACCGGGACTAGGTCGATGCAATGAGCAGTTCTTC,CASSEVPGLGRCNEQFF
-,TRBJ2-7,TRBV7-9,-,TGTGCCAGCAGGCCGCGGGCCACGTGCTACGAGCAGTACTTC,CASRPRATCYEQYF
-,TRBJ2-6,TRBV4-1,-,TGCGCCAGCAGCCAAGGTGGTCGACTCCCTGGGGCCAACGTCCTGACTTTC,CASSQGGRLPGANVLTF
TRBD2,TRBJ2-7,TRBV6-6,-,TGTGCCAGCAGTTACGATTCGGCGGGAGATGGGTACGAGCAGTACTTC,CASSYDSAGDGYEQYF
-,TRBJ2-3,TRBV7-6,-,TGTGCCAGCAGCGAGCGGACGACCCCCGGCACAGATACGCAGTATTTT,CASSERTTPGTDTQYF
-,TRBJ2-7,TRBV10-1,-,TGCGCCAGCAGCAGAGAGAGGGCCTACGAGCAGTACTTC,CASSRERAYEQYF
TRBD2,TRBJ2-2,TRBV23-1,-,TGCGCCAGCAGTCTTGGGACAGCCCTAGCGGGAGGGCCTGGGAGCGGGGAGCTGTTTTTT,CASSLGTALAGGPGSGELFF
-,TRBJ2-2,TRBV5-4,-,TGTGCCAGCAGCTTGGACGGGAGCATCTTCCAGAAGGACACCGGGGAGCTGTTTTTT,CASSLDGSIFQKDTGELFF
-,TRBJ2-3,TRBV25-1,-,TGTGCCAGCAGGAGTACTAGCACAGATACGCAGTATTTT,CASRSTSTDTQYF
TRBD1,TRBJ1-4,TRBV7-6,-,TGTGCCAGCAGCTTCCGACAGGGGCCAACTAATGAAAAACTGTTTTTT,CASSFRQGPTNEKLFF
-,TRBJ2-7,TRBV28,-,TGTGCCAGCAGGCGGTCCTACGAGCAGTACTTC,CASRRSYEQYF
TRBD1,TRBJ1-1,TRBV27,-,TGTGCCAGCACCTCACAGGGGGGGAACACTGAAGCTTTCTTT,CASTSQGGNTEAFF
-,TRBJ2-7,TRBV5-4,few,TGTGCCAGCAGCTTAGGAGGGACCGATCCCTACGAGCAGTACTTC,CASSLGGTDPYEQYF
TRBD2,TRBJ2-7,TRBV20-1,-,TGCAGTGCGGAGCGGGAGGACGAGCAGTACTTC,CSAEREDEQYF
-,TRBJ2-1,TRBV6-1,-,TGTGCCAGCAGTGAATCGGTCGGCGGAGTTGACAATGAGCAGTTCTTC,CASSESVGGVDNEQFF
-,TRBJ2-1,TRBV15,-,TGTGCCACCAGCAGAGATTGGGCCCTCAATGAGCAGTTCTTC,CATSRDWALNEQFF
-,TRBJ2-2,TRBV10-1,few,TGCGCCAGCAGTGAGAGCTGCTGCACGGTCGGGGAGCTGTTTTTT,CASSESCCTVGELFF
-,TRBJ2-5,TRBV7-6,-,TGTGCCAGCAGCTTAGATGGACATCCGGAAGAGACCCAGTACTTC,CASSLDGHPEETQYF
TRBD2,TRBJ2-3,TRBV28,-,TGTGCCAGCAGCAGACCCCGTAGCGGGCTGAGCGCCCCAGATACGCAGTATTTT,CASSRPRSGLSAPDTQYF
-,TRBJ2-7,TRBV27,-,TGTGCCAGCAGCCCCGGGTCCTTGCCCTACGAGCAGTACTTC,CASSPGSLPYEQYF
TRBD1,TRBJ2-1,TRBV11-3,-,TGTGCCAGCAGCCAAGGACTCGAAGACAGGGGGCAACAGTTCTTC,CASSQGLEDRGQQFF
TRBD2,TRBJ2-7,TRBV4-2,-,TGTGCCAGCAGCCAAGACATTCGGACTAGCGGGAGGGCCTTGACCTACGAGCAGTACTTC,CASSQDIRTSGRALTYEQYF
-,TRBJ1-5,TRBV18,-,TGTGCCAGCTCATCGAAGGAAATACGGGGCAATCAGCCCCAGCATTTT,CASSSKEIRGNQPQHF
-,TRBJ2-7,TRBV19,-,TGTGCCAGTAGTCCAGGGGTGGGTCCCTACGAGCAGTACTTC,CASSPGVGPYEQYF
TRBD2,TRBJ2-1,TRBV10-1,-,TGCGCCAGCAGTTTTCGGACTAGCGGGAGGGCCCACCACAATGAGCAGTTCTTC,CASSFRTSGRAHHNEQFF
-,TRBJ2-3,TRBV5-6,-,TGTGCCAGCAGCTGGGCCGGGGGAGATACGCAGTATTTT,CASSWAGGDTQYF
-,TRBJ2-7,TRBV7-2,-,TGTGCCAGCAGCTTATACCCGGACAGCTCCTACGAGCAGTACTTC,CASSLYPDSSYEQYF
TRBD2,TRBJ2-3,TRBV6-5,-,TGTGCCAGCAGTTATGCTAGCGGGTTGGAGGATACGCAGTATTTT,CASSYASGLEDTQYF
TRBD2,TRBJ2-1,TRBV9,-,TGTGCCAGCAGCCCCGGGACTAGCGGTTACAATGAGCAGTTCTTC,CASSPGTSGYNEQFF
-,TRBJ2-7,TRBV6-5,-,TGTGCCAGCAGTTTCCACGGACCCCATCGGGGCTACGAGCAGTACTTC,CASSFHGPHRGYEQYF
TRBD1,TRBJ1-1,TRBV28,-,TGTGCCAGCAGACAGAGTCCCGGGACAGGGGAGGACACTGAAGCTTTCTTT,CASRQSPGTGEDTEAFF
-,TRBJ2-7,TRBV14,-,TGTGCCAGCAGCCAAGGTCAGAACGAGCAGTACTTC,CASSQGQNEQYF
TRBD2,TRBJ2-1,TRBV5-4,-,TGTGCCAGCAGCCGAACACCCGGGACTAGTACCTACAATGAGCAGTTCTTC,CASSRTPGTSTYNEQFF
TRBD1,TRBJ2-7,TRBV9,once,TGTGCCAGCAGTTACTCCGGGACAGGGCCCTCCTACGAGCAGTACTTC,CASSYSGTGPSYEQYF
-,TRBJ2-7,TRBV4-1,once,TGCGCCAGCAGCCCTGGCGGCGGGCCCCACTACGAGCAGTACTTC,CASSPGGGPHYEQYF
-,TRBJ2-1,TRBV27,once,TGTGCCAGCAGTTTATCGCAGGACTACCTCAATGAGCAGTTCTTC,CASSLSQDYLNEQFF
-,TRBJ2-1,TRBV6-1,-,TGTGCCAGCAGTGAAGCCCCCGACACAGGGTCAAGCGTCAATGAGCAGTTCTTC,CASSEAPDTGSSVNEQFF
-,TRBJ2-2,TRBV4-2,-,TGTGCCAGCAGCCAAGAGGTGTGGCAGGGGAACACCGGGGAGCTGTTTTTT,CASSQEVWQGNTGELFF
TRBD2,TRBJ2-7,TRBV27,-,TGTGCCAGCAGTTTATTGGGGGGGGTAGCCTACGAGCAGTACTTC,CASSLLGGVAYEQYF
TRBD1,TRBJ1-1,TRBV19,-,TGTGCCAGTAGTATAGACGACAGGGAGCATGGGGCAGGGTACACTGAAGCTTTCTTT,CASSIDDREHGAGYTEAFF
TRBD2,TRBJ2-2,TRBV15,-,TGTGCCACCAGCCCCCAGCGCGGGGGGCGGGAGTTCACCGGGGAGCTGTTTTTT,CATSPQRGGREFTGELFF
TRBD2,TRBJ2-7,TRBV28,once,TGTGCCAGCAGCCCTAAGTTGCGGGAGGAATACGAGCAGTACTTC,CASSPKLREEYEQYF